The 32 T cell receptor beta chains below all came from one sample that was sequenced in a study of regulatory T cells in long-lasting Graves disease. Specified time point: newly diagnosed GD, antithyroid drugs for less than 3 months. RNA extracted from PBMCs served as the sequencing template. Relying on iRepertoire HTBI primers and Arm-PCR of CDR3 regions, the team built TCR beta libraries. Using its own MiXCR run on the multiplex PCR reads, TCRdb lists one record per CDR3 protein. The top ten clones hold 14% of a sample with some 250,000 distinct CDR3 sequences, roughly 21% of them seen once. The specimen comprised peripheral blood mononuclear cells (PBMCs), sampled at new diagnosis, from a patient treated with antithyroid drugs. Source of these receptors: a female donor with Graves disease.

This clonotype was counted many times. A read error may account for a junction end that differs from germline. The chain couples TRBV5-1 to TRBJ2-3; TRBD1 matches at 9 bases. The CDR3 length is 17 residues. CDR1 and CDR2 (germline): SGHRS, YFSETQ. CDR3 in amino acids: CASSQSRDRAPTDTQYF. In DNA, the CDR3 is TGTGCCAGCAGCCAATCCCGGGACAGGGCCCCCACAGATACGCAGTATTTT.

V gene TRBV4-1 combines with J gene TRBJ1-1; tentatively, D is TRBD1 (6 bases). The CDR3 extends over 15 amino acids. The germline CDR1 and CDR2 sequences are MGHRA and YSYEKL. Trimming removed 0 bases at V and 2 bases at J, with 10 bases between. This CDR3 is CASSQDQGYNTEAFF. CDR3 DNA: TGCGCCAGCAGCCAAGATCAGGGGTACAACACTGAAGCTTTCTTT.

This rearrangement joins TRBV6-9 to TRBJ2-3, with 10 bases matching TRBD2. J lost 5 bases, V lost 3 bases, and 8 bases had no gene match. The CDR3 runs 16 residues. From germline, CDR1 is MNHGY and CDR2 SVAAGI. The CDR3 region has the DNA TGTGCCAGCAGTTACTCTGGAGCGGGAGGGAGAGATACGCAGTATTTT. Its translation: CASSYSGAGGRDTQYF.

This clonotype was detected many times. The chain combines TRBV11-2 with TRBJ2-2; 7 nucleotides align to TRBD1. The germline V gene encodes CDR1 SGHAT and CDR2 FQNNGV. The CDR3 is made up of 15 amino acids. The V gene end was trimmed by 6 bases and the J gene end by 1 base; junction bases not matched to a gene: 5. CDR3 amino acids: CASRSRQGNTGELFF. The DNA of the CDR3 is TGTGCCAGCAGGTCACGACAGGGGAACACCGGGGAGCTGTTTTTT. Variable domain in full (rest from reference TRBV11-2 and TRBJ2-2): EAGVAQSPRYKIIEKRQSVAFWCNPISGHATLYWYQQILGQGPKLLIQFQNNGVVDDSQLPKDRFSAERLKGVDSTLKIQPAKLEDSAVYLCASRSRQGNTGELFFGEGSRLTVL.

The chain links TRBV18 to TRBJ2-3; TRBD2 agrees at 11 bases. Germline V CDR1 and CDR2: KGHSH, LQKENI. With 8 bases clipped from V and 3 bases from J, the junction kept 19 bases outside the gene matches. There are 19 residues in the CDR3. The CDR3, as DNA: TGTGCCAGCAGCCAATGCCCTCTTAGCGGGGGGGCTGGGACAGATACGCAGTATTTT. It encodes CASSQCPLSGGAGTDTQYF.

This clonotype was counted ten times or more. The V call is TRBV20-1, the J call TRBJ2-4, with D possibly matching TRBD2 (5 bases). Germline V gives CDR1 DFQATT, CDR2 SNEGSKA (reference sequence). This CDR3 has 14 amino acids. V lost 3 bases and J 0 bases, leaving 9 bases between the germline ends. The CDR3 nucleotides are TGCAGTGCTAGCGGGGAGCTAGCCAAAAACATTCAGTACTTC. Amino acid sequence: CSASGELAKNIQYF.

This clonotype was detected many times. The chain is built from TRBV7-2 and TRBJ2-1, with a weak D call TRBD2 (6 bases). Trimming cost V 5 bases and J 3 bases, with 20 bases left between them. Germline assignment: CDR1 SGHTA and CDR2 FQGNSA. The CDR3 is 17 amino acids. As DNA, the CDR3 is TGTGCCAGCAGCAACCCATCGGGAGTCTCTTTCTACAATGAGCAGTTCTTC. As protein: CASSNPSGVSFYNEQFF.

This clonotype is a singleton in its sample. The chain joins TRBV11-2 to TRBJ1-5; 12 bases align to TRBD1. The CDR3 extends over 17 amino acids. Trimming took 5 bases from V and 1 from J; bases not matched to a gene: 6. Germline values: CDR1 SGHAT, CDR2 FQNNGV. The CDR3 protein is CASSRGTGGLSNQPQHF. The CDR3 DNA reads as TGTGCCAGCAGCCGCGGGACAGGGGGCTTGAGCAATCAGCCCCAGCATTTT.

This clonotype was seen repeatedly, ten times or more. This sequence joins TRBV29-1 and TRBJ2-3; D uncertain. V was clipped by 5 bases and J by 0 bases, with 9 bases between them. Germline CDR1 is SQVTM and CDR2 is ANQGSEA. This CDR3 comprises 13 residues. The CDR3 sequence is CSVYPGSTDTQYF. In nucleotides, the CDR3 is TGCAGCGTTTACCCGGGTAGCACAGATACGCAGTATTTT.

This clonotype has ten or more counts. V usage is TRBV6-2 or TRBV6-3 and J usage is TRBJ1-2; D remains ambiguous. The CDR3 has 14 residues. V was clipped by 7 bases and J by 6 bases, with 18 bases between them. Germline V gene data show CDR1 as MNHEY and CDR2 as SVGEGT. The CDR3 DNA reads TGTGCCAGCAACAAACAGCCGGACGGCGATGGCTACACCTTC. Its translation: CASNKQPDGDGYTF.

This clonotype was recorded at least ten times. The V and J genes are TRBV27 and TRBJ2-4; tentatively, D is TRBD1 or TRBD2 (6 bases each). V was cut by 1 base and J by 0 bases, with 10 bases left in between. Germline V gene data show CDR1 as MNHEY and CDR2 as SMNVEV (reference sequence). The CDR3 runs 16 residues. The DNA for the CDR3 is TGTGCCAGCAGTTTATACGGGGGCGTAGCCAAAAACATTCAGTACTTC. The encoded protein is CASSLYGGVAKNIQYF.

This clonotype has at least ten counts. The V gene is TRBV5-5, the J gene TRBJ2-1, with 10 nucleotides matching TRBD2. CDR1 and CDR2 (germline): SGHKS, YYEKEE (reference sequence). Trimming at V came to 5 bases and at J to 4 bases, leaving 15 bases not matched to a gene. The CDR3 is made up of 18 amino acids. Here the CDR3 reads CASSSGPYSGRSYNEQFF. For the CDR3, the DNA is TGTGCCAGCAGTTCTGGCCCTTATAGCGGGAGGTCTTACAATGAGCAGTTCTTC.

Concerning this clonotype: A much larger clone differs by one base, so this may be a read error. The chain has TRBV19 and TRBJ2-2, with TRBD1 matching over 9 bases. J was trimmed by 3 bases and V by 10 bases; bases with no gene match: 9. Germline CDR1 reads LNHDA; CDR2 reads SQIVND (reference sequence). This CDR3 has 15 amino acids. In nucleotides, the CDR3 is TGTGCCATCGACCCCGGGACAGGGTACACCGGGGAGCTGTTTTTT. This gives the protein CAIDPGTGYTGELFF.

This clonotype showed up many times. V and J are TRBV10-3 and TRBJ1-1; D unresolved. The CDR3 sequence is 13 residues long. The germline gives CDR1 ENHRY, CDR2 SYGVKD. Deletions cut 3 bases from V and 5 bases from J, with 10 bases between. The CDR3 DNA follows: TGTGCCATCAGTGACGGGGATGGAACTGAAGCTTTCTTT. Translation gives CAISDGDGTEAFF.

This clonotype was counted many times. The chain links TRBV7-2 to TRBJ2-1; TRBD1 or TRBD2 may be the D gene (5 bases each). The germline V gene encodes CDR1 SGHTA and CDR2 FQGNSA. With 6 bases removed from V and 7 bases from J, the gap between germline ends came to 10 bases. The CDR3 is made up of 12 amino acids. The CDR3 DNA is TGTGCCAGCAGTTTGTGGGGGAATGAGCAGTTCTTC. Its protein product is CASSLWGNEQFF.

The rearrangement links TRBV2 to TRBJ1-3, with 7 bases identical to TRBD1. Trimming cost V 6 bases and J 0 bases; bases outside gene matches: 5. Germline CDR1 and CDR2: SNHLY and FYNNEI. CDR3 length: 15 residues. The CDR3 loop reads CASSRRDSSGNTIYF. The CDR3, as DNA: TGTGCCAGCAGCCGCCGGGACAGCTCTGGAAACACCATATATTTT.

This clonotype was observed a handful of times. This chain uses TRBV15 with TRBJ2-6; D remains ambiguous. The CDR3 spans 16 residues. The germline CDR1 and CDR2 sequences are LNHNV and YYDKDF (reference sequence). V gave up 0 bases and J gave up 5 bases, with 11 bases separating them. DNA for the CDR3: TGTGCCACCAGCAGAGAGCTCGTTCGACGGGCCAACGTCCTGACTTTC. The encoded protein is CATSRELVRRANVLTF.

This clonotype has at least ten counts. The chain joins TRBV7-3 to TRBJ2-5, with TRBD2 matching over 7 bases. This CDR3 is 15 amino acids long. Trimming cost V 5 bases and J 5 bases; bases outside gene matches: 11. CDR1 and CDR2 from the germline V gene are SGHTA and FQGTGA. CDR3 residues: CASSKGGTLEETQYF. Here the CDR3 DNA reads TGTGCCAGCAGCAAGGGAGGGACCCTCGAGGAGACCCAGTACTTC.

CDR3 bases: TGTGCCAGCAGCCCCCAGTATTGGCCCTCTGACAAAAACATTCAGTACTTC. Its translation is CASSPQYWPSDKNIQYF. The genes are TRBV5-5 and TRBJ2-4; D uncertain. Germline V gene sequence: CDR1 SGHKS, CDR2 YYEKEE (reference sequence). V was shortened by 4 bases and J by 3 bases, with 20 bases between the two germline ends. The CDR3 runs to 17 residues.

The table lists this clonotype with many counts. The gene calls are TRBV29-1 and TRBJ1-2; 9 bases map to TRBD1. The CDR3 is 13 amino acids. The V gene end was trimmed by 5 bases and the J gene end by 4 bases; junction bases not matched to a gene: 5. Germline V gives CDR1 SQVTM, CDR2 ANQGSEA. The CDR3 reads CSVYRGLGYGYTF. In DNA form, the CDR3 reads TGCAGCGTTTACAGGGGGCTAGGCTATGGCTACACCTTC.

This clonotype was observed many times. The chain couples TRBV6-1 to TRBJ2-2, with D uncertain. CDR1 is MNHNS, CDR2 SASEGT, per germline. The CDR3 is 12 amino acids. With 6 bases removed from V and 8 bases from J, the gap between germline ends came to 10 bases. The CDR3 DNA reads TGTGCCAGCAGCAACCCGAGGGGGGAGCTGTTTTTT. Its translation is CASSNPRGELFF.

The chain combines TRBV19 with TRBJ2-2, with TRBD2 identical over 16 bases. V was pared by 5 bases and J by 5 bases, with 14 bases of the junction left unmatched. The germline V gene encodes CDR1 LNHDA and CDR2 SQIVND (reference sequence). This CDR3 has 20 residues. The CDR3 bases are TGTGCCAGTAGTGATTGGCCGGGACTAGCGGGAGGGCCGTGGACCGGGGAGCTGTTTTTT. Amino acid sequence: CASSDWPGLAGGPWTGELFF.

This clonotype has just a few counts. A much larger clone sits a single nucleotide away, making a read error possible. The conserved closing phenylalanine or tryptophan is absent in this CDR3, likely reflecting a read error. The CDR3 loop reads CASSLYGPQNEQFI. The CDR3 DNA sequence: TGTGCCAGCAGTCTCTATGGTCCCCAGAATGAGCAGTTCATC. The chain carries TRBV11-2 and TRBJ2-1; D is ambiguous. The CDR3 extends over 14 amino acids. V lost 6 bases to trimming and J lost 7 bases, with 16 bases between them. Germline V lookup: CDR1 SGHAT, CDR2 FQNNGV.

This clonotype has a handful of counts. V is TRBV28 and J is TRBJ2-2, with a possible D match to TRBD2 (5 bases). In germline, CDR1 is MDHEN, CDR2 SYDVKM. Trimming took 6 bases from V and 6 from J, leaving 17 bases between them. CDR3 length equals 15 residues. CDR3 in amino acids: CASSSSRGNAGELFF. Here the CDR3 DNA reads TGTGCCAGCAGCTCCTCCCGGGGAAACGCCGGGGAGCTGTTTTTT.

This clonotype was observed a few times. This CDR3 reads CASSLDQYGYTF. The CDR3, as DNA: TGTGCCAGCAGCTTAGATCAGTATGGCTACACCTTC. The chain recombines TRBV7-9 with TRBJ1-2; D is unresolved. The CDR3 runs to 12 residues. V was shortened by 1 base and J by 5 bases, with 5 bases between the two germline ends. CDR1 is SEHNR and CDR2 is FQNEAQ in the germline V gene (reference sequence).

This clonotype was seen repeatedly, ten times or more. This chain joins TRBV11-2 and TRBJ2-7; TRBD2 matches 8 bases. Germline values: CDR1 SGHAT, CDR2 FQNNGV. This CDR3 has 13 amino acids. J was trimmed by 6 bases and V by 5 bases; bases with no gene match: 6. As DNA, the CDR3 is TGTGCCAGCAGCCACGGGGGGGGGCTCGAGCAGTACTTC. It is translated as CASSHGGGLEQYF.

This clonotype was seen ten or more times. The chain employs TRBV6-1 and TRBJ1-2; tentatively, D is TRBD1 (5 bases). With 8 bases removed from V and 7 bases from J, the gap between germline ends came to 17 bases. Germline loops: CDR1 MNHNS, CDR2 SASEGT. CDR3 length: 13 residues. The CDR3 region is CASVGVQLGGYTF. The CDR3 coding sequence is TGTGCCAGCGTGGGGGTTCAACTCGGTGGCTACACCTTC.

Ten or more counts support this clonotype. V and J are TRBV5-5 and TRBJ2-5; D call uncertain. V shed 0 bases and J shed 4 bases, with 13 bases lying between them. The CDR3 totals 15 residues. Per germline, CDR1 SGHKS and CDR2 YYEKEE (reference sequence). CDR3 region: CASSLVSGLAETQYF. DNA for the CDR3: TGTGCCAGCAGCTTGGTATCCGGTCTTGCAGAGACCCAGTACTTC.

This clonotype was found many times. V usage is TRBV6-2 or TRBV6-3 and J usage is TRBJ1-1, with D hard to call. The V end was cut by 2 bases, the J end by 7 bases, with 8 bases between. This CDR3 is built from 12 residues. CDR1 MNHEY and CDR2 SVGEGT come from the germline V gene. As DNA, the CDR3 is TGTGCCAGCAGTTACGGACCGCGTGAAGCTTTCTTT. It specifies CASSYGPREAFF.

This clonotype showed up just once. The V gene is TRBV7-2, the J gene TRBJ2-7, with 7 positions matching TRBD2. CDR1 is SGHTA and CDR2 is FQGNSA in the germline V gene. The junction had 7 bases not matched to a gene; V was cut back by 5 bases and J by 3 bases. This CDR3 is 14 amino acids long. DNA of the CDR3: TGTGCCAGCAGCATAAGCGGGACCAACTACGAGCAGTACTTC. Amino acid sequence: CASSISGTNYEQYF.

There are many counts of this clonotype. The rearrangement links TRBV2 to TRBJ1-1; possible D gene TRBD1, 6 bases. The CDR3 runs to 15 residues. The V gene's germline CDR1 is SNHLY and CDR2 FYNNEI. V was clipped by 3 bases and J by 3 bases, with 14 bases between them. The CDR3 protein is CASSEGAGKYTEAFF. The CDR3 DNA sequence: TGTGCCAGCAGTGAGGGGGCAGGCAAGTACACTGAAGCTTTCTTT.

This clonotype was counted a few times. This chain joins TRBV5-6 and TRBJ2-3, with D possibly being TRBD2 (5 bases). CDR1 SGHDT and CDR2 YYEEEE come from the germline V gene. CDR3 length equals 13 residues. With 3 bases removed from V and 8 bases from J, the gap between germline ends came to 13 bases. CDR3 nucleotides: TGTGCCAGCAGCTCATCCGGGGTTGCTACGCAGTATTTT. Amino acid sequence: CASSSSGVATQYF.